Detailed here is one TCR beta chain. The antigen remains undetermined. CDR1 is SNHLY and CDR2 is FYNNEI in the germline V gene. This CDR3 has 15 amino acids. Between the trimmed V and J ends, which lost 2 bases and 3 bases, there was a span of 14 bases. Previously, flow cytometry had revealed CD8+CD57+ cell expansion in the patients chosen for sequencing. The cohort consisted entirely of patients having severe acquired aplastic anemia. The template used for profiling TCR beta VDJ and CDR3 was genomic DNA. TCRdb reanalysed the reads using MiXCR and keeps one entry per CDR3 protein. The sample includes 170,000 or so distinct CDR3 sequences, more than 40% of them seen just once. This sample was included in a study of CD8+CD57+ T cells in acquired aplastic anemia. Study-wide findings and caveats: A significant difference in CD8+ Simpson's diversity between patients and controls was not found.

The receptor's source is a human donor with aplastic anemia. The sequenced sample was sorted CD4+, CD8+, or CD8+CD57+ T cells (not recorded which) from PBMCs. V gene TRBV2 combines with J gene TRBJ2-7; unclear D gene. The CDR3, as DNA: TGTGCCAGCAGTGAACACAGTCTTTCCCTCTACGAGCAGTACTTC. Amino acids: CASSEHSLSLYEQYF.